What follows is one T cell receptor (beta chain) and its context. Antigen specificity is unknown. This sample was included in a study of CD8 T cells in ankylosing spondylitis. TCRdb analysed the 5' RACE reads with MiXCR anew, one entry per CDR3 protein. The sample shows roughly 160,000 distinct CDR3 sequences, roughly 10% of them seen only once. Whole-study results and caveats: Clones linked to the disease showed a CD8+ phenotype. They occurred at relatively low frequencies in peripheral blood. Seemingly distinctive of ankylosing spondylitis blood was a TCR beta motif formed by eight highly homologous variants. There were earlier reports of some motif variants in reactive arthritis synovial fluid and blood.

The CDR3 length is 14 residues. The V gene end was trimmed by 6 bases and the J gene end by 6 bases; junction bases not matched to a gene: 14. Germline CDR1 reads SQVTM; CDR2 reads ANQGSEA. The origin of this receptor is a female donor with ankylosing spondylitis or in good health (not recorded which). This chain connects TRBV29-1 to TRBJ2-7; TRBD2 aligns across 7 bases. Material: blood, either unsorted or a sorted T cell fraction (not recorded which). This chain's CDR3 is CSVYSGGVPAEQYF. Written as DNA, the CDR3 is TGCAGCGTGTATTCGGGGGGAGTGCCGGCCGAGCAGTACTTC.